The clone carrying this TCR beta chain was observed a few times. These data belong to a study of blood T cells in healthy people across ages. The CDR3 totals 17 residues. Germline CDR1 and CDR2: LNHNV and YYDKDF (reference sequence). V was shortened by 0 bases and J by 2 bases, with 16 bases between the two germline ends. A J-beta primer mix and a sample-barcoded 5' primer were used in a second PCR of about 6 to 12 cycles. A single record per CDR3 protein comes from TCRdb applying MiXCR to the 5' RACE reads. Here the sample spans 550,000 to 750,000 distinct CDR3 sequences, approximately 21% being singletons.

This sequence joins TRBV15 and TRBJ2-5; possible D gene TRBD1, 5 bases. The receptor was derived from a man aged 65 to 79 in good health. The sample consisted of blood. CDR3 DNA: TGTGCCACCAGCAGAGACCTACTGACAGCAAAACAAGAGACCCAGTACTTC. Amino acids: CATSRDLLTAKQETQYF.